This TCR beta chain stems from a study of blood T cell repertoires in COVID-19. Profiling relied on immunoSEQ multiplex PCR, and the TCRdb table lists in-frame clones only, not all of them. The table includes more than 110,000 clones, 85% to 90% detected once. This CDR3 contains 15 residues. Germline-derived CDR1 and CDR2 are MDHEN and SYDVKM. V lost 7 bases and J lost 3, with 16 bases in between. Specimen: peripheral blood. This rearrangement joins TRBV28 to TRBJ1-3, with D possibly TRBD1 on 6 matching bases. The sequence came from a woman older than 75 with acute or convalescent COVID-19. CDR3 DNA: TGTGCCAGCATGGGGGGGGCTAGTTATGGAAACACCATATATTTT. Translating gives CASMGGASYGNTIYF.